This T cell receptor beta chain was obtained from a study of CD8 T cells in Susac syndrome. About this clonotype itself: The junction departs from germline at one end; a sequencing error may be responsible.

The RNA, about 0.45 to 1 ug, was put through reverse transcription using random hexamers. TCRdb reanalysed the immunoSEQ multiplex PCR reads using MiXCR and keeps one entry per CDR3 protein. In the table there are fewer than 200,000 distinct CDR3 sequences, over 85% of which are singletons. This CDR3 comprises 13 residues. Germline-derived CDR1 and CDR2 are SGHRS and YFSETQ. Healthy donors, matched for age and sex, constituted the control group. The chain employs TRBV5-1 and TRBJ2-5, with D maybe TRBD2 (7 bases). The clonotype was recovered from a human donor in good health. Input material: CD4+ T cells from PBMCs. The CDR3 protein is CASSLKGGETQYF. The CDR3 DNA follows: TGTGCCAGCAGCTTAAAGGGGGGGGAGACCCAGTACTTC.